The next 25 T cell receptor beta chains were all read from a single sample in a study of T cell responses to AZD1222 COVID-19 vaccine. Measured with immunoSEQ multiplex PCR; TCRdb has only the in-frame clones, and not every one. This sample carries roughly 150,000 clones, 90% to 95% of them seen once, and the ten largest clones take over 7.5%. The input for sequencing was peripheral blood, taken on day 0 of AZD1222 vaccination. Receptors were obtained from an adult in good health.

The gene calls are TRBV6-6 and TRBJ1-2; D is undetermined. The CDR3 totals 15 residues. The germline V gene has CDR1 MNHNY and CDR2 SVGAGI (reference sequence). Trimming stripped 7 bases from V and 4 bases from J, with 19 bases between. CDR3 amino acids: CASTRDYPGSYGYTF. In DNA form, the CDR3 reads TGTGCCAGCACCCGCGATTATCCCGGCAGCTATGGCTACACCTTC.

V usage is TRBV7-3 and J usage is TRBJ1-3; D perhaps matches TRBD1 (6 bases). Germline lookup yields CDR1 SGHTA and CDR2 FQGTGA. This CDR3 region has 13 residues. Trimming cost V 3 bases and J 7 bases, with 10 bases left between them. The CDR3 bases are TGTGCCAGCAGCTTGGGACAAGCCAACACCATATATTTT. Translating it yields CASSLGQANTIYF.

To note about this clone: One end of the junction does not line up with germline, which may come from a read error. CDR3 DNA sequence: TGTGCCAGTAGTCCGTCAACGATGTCCGCTGAATCTTTCTTT. Its translation is CASSPSTMSAESFF. The J gene is TRBJ1-1, the V gene TRBV19; D call uncertain. Looked up from germline, CDR1 is LNHDA and CDR2 is SQIVND (reference sequence). This CDR3 is built from 14 residues. The full variable domain, completed using reference TRBV19 and TRBJ1-1, is DGGITQSPKYLFRKEGQNVTLSCEQNLNHDAMYWYRQDPGQGLRLIYYSQIVNDFQKGDIAEGYSVSREKKESFPLTVTSAQKNPTAFYLCASSPSTMSAESFFGQGTRLTVV.

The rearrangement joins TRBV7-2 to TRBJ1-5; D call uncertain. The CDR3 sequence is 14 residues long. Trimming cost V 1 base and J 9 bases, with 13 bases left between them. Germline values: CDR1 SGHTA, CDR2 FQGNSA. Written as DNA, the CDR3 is TGTGCCAGCAGCTTAGATGGAGAAGTGTGGCCCCAGCATTTT. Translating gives CASSLDGEVWPQHF.

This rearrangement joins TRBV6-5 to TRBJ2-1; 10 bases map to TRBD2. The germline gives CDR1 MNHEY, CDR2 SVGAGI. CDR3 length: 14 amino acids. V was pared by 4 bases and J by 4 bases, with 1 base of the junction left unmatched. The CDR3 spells CASSLAGGYNEQFF. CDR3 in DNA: TGTGCCAGCAGTTTAGCGGGGGGATACAATGAGCAGTTCTTC.

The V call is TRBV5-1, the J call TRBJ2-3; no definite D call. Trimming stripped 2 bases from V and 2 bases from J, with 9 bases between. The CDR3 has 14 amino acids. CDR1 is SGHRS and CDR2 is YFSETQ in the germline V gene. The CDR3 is CASSLTHNTDTQYF. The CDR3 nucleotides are TGCGCCAGCAGCTTAACTCACAACACAGATACGCAGTATTTT.

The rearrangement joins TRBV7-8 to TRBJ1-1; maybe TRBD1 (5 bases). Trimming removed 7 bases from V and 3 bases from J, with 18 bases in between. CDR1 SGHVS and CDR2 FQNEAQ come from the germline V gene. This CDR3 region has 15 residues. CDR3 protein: CASTTVWDEDTEAFF. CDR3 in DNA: TGTGCCAGCACCACTGTTTGGGACGAGGACACTGAAGCTTTCTTT.

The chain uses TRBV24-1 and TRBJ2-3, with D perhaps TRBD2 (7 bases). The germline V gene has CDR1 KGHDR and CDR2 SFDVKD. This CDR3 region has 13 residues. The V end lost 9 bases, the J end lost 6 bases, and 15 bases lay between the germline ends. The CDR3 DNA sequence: TGTGCCACCTCTGGGGGGGCCTTGGATACGCAGTATTTT. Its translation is CATSGGALDTQYF.

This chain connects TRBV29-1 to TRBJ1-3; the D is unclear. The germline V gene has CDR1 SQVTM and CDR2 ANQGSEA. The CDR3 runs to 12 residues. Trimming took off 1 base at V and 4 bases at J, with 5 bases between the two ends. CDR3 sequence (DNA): TGCAGCGTTGAAGTGGGAGGAAACACCATATATTTT. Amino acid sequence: CSVEVGGNTIYF.

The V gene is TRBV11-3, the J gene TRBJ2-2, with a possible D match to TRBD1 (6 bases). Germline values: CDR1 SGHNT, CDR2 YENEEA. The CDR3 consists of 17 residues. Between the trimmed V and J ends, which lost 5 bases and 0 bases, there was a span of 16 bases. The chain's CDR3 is CASSTSRGQANTGELFF. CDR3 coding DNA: TGTGCCAGCAGCACCTCCAGGGGACAAGCGAACACCGGGGAGCTGTTTTTT.

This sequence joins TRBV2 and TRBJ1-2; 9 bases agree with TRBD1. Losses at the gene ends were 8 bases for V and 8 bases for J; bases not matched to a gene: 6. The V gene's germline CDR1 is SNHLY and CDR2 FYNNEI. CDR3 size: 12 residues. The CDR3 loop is CASAPDRGGYTF. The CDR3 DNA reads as TGTGCCAGCGCACCGGACAGGGGCGGCTACACCTTC.

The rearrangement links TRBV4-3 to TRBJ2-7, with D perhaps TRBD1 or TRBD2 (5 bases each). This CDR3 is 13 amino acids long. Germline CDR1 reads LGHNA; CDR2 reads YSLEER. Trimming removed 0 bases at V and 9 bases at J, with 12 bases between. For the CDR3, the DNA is TGCGCCAGCAGCCAAGAGAGGGGTCGCGGGCAGTACTTC. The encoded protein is CASSQERGRGQYF.

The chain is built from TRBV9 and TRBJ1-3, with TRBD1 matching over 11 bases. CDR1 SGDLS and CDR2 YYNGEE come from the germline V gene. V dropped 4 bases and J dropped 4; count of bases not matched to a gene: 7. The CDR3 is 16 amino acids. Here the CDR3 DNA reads TGTGCCAGCAGCCCAAGGACAGGGGGCGACGGAAACACCATATATTTT. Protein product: CASSPRTGGDGNTIYF.

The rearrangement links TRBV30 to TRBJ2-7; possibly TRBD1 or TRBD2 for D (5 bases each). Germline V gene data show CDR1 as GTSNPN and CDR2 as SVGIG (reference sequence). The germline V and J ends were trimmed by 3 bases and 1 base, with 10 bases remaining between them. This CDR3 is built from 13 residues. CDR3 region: CAWRRGTSYEQYF. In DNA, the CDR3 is TGTGCCTGGAGACGGGGCACGTCCTACGAGCAGTACTTC.

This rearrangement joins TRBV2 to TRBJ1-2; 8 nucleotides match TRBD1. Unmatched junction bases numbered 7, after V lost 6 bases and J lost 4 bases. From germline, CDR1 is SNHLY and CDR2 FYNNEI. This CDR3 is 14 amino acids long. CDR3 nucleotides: TGTGCCAGCAGGACACAGGGGGTTAGCTATGGCTACACCTTC. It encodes CASRTQGVSYGYTF.

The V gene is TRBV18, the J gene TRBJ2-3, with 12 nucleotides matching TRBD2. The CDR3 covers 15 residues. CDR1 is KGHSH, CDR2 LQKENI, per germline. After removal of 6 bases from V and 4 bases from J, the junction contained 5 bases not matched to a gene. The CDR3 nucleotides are TGTGCCAGCTCGCCGACTAGCGGGGGCTCAGATACGCAGTATTTT. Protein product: CASSPTSGGSDTQYF.

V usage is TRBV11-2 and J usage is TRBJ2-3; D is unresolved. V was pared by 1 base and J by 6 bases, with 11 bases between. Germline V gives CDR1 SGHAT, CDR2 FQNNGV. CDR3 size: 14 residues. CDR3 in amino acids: CASSLVGPPDTQYF. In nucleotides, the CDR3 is TGTGCCAGCAGCTTAGTGGGCCCCCCGGATACGCAGTATTTT.

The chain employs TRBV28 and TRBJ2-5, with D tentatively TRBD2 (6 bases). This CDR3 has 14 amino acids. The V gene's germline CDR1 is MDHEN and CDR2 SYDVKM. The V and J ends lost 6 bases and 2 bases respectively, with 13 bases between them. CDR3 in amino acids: CASRPGLLQETQYF. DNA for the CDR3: TGTGCCAGCAGACCGGGACTGCTTCAAGAGACCCAGTACTTC. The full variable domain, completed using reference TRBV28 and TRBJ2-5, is DVKVTQSSRYLVKRTGEKVFLECVQDMDHENMFWYRQDPGLGLRLIYFSYDVKMKEKGDIPEGYSVSREKKERFSLILESASTNQTSMYLCASRPGLLQETQYFGPGTRLLVL.

The CDR3 region has the DNA TGTGCCAGCAGCGTAGGCTTGCTAGCGGGGGGCCTTAACACCGGGGAGCTGTTTTTT. Amino acid sequence: CASSVGLLAGGLNTGELFF. V is TRBV9 and J is TRBJ2-2; the match to TRBD2 covers 11 bases. This CDR3 is 19 amino acids long. The germline V gene encodes CDR1 SGDLS and CDR2 YYNGEE. The trim removed 0 bases at V and 2 bases at J, leaving 9 bases unmatched.

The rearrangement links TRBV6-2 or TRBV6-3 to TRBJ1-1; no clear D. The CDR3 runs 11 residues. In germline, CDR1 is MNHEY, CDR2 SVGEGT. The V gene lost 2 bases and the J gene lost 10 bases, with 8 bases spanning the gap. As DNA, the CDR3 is TGTGCCAGCAGTTACGATACGCGAGCTTTCTTT. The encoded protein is CASSYDTRAFF.

The CDR3 region is CASSIYAGDPYGYTF. For the CDR3, the DNA is TGTGCCAGTAGTATTTACGCAGGGGATCCTTATGGCTACACCTTC. The rearrangement uses TRBV19 and TRBJ1-2; the D gene is possibly TRBD1 (6 bases). This CDR3 has 15 residues. Germline V gene lookup returns CDR1 LNHDA and CDR2 SQIVND (reference sequence). V shed 3 bases and J shed 5 bases, with 16 bases lying between them.

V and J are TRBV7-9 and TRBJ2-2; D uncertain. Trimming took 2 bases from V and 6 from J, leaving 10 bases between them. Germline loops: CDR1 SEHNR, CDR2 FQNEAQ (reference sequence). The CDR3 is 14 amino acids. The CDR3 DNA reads TGTGCCAGCAGCTTAATGAGTGGCCCCGGGGAGCTGTTTTTT. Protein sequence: CASSLMSGPGELFF.

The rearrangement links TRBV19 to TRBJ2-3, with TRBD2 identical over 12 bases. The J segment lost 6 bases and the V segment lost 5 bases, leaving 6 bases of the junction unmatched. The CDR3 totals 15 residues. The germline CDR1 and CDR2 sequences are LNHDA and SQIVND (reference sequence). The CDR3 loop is CASSPSGGASDTQYF. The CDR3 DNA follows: TGTGCCAGTAGTCCTAGCGGGGGGGCTTCGGATACGCAGTATTTT.

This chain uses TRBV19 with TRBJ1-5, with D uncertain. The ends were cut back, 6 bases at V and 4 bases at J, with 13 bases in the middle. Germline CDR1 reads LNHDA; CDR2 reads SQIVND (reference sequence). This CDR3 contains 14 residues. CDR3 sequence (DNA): TGTGCCAGTAGCGGAGAGGACGGGAATCAGCCCCAGCATTTT. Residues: CASSGEDGNQPQHF.

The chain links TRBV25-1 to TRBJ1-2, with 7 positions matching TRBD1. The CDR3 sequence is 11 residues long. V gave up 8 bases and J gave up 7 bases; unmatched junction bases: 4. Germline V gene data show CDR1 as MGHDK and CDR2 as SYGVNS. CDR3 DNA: TGTGCCAGCGGGACAGCGGCTGGCTACACCTTC. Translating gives CASGTAAGYTF.